These T cell receptor beta chains were read from a single sample in a study of blood T cell repertoires in COVID-19. Clones were read by immunoSEQ multiplex PCR, and TCRdb kept only the in-frame ones, dropping some. The table shows about 210,000 clones, with around 80% occurring only once. Specimen: peripheral blood. These receptors all stem from an elderly woman with COVID-19, enrolled during active disease. CDR3s include the opening cysteine and the closing phenylalanine or tryptophan. A D gene is named only where the DNA matches it firmly.

d_gene	v_gene	j_gene	CDR3aa
-	TRBV3-1/TRBV3-2	TRBJ2-7	CASSNLPSGSYEQYF
-	TRBV20-1	TRBJ1-1	CSASAGGGTEAFF
TRBD1	TRBV19	TRBJ1-1	CASSVGTGARGSTEAFF
TRBD2	TRBV28	TRBJ2-1	CASTHPLGLAGGSPGEQFF
TRBD1	TRBV18	TRBJ1-5	CASSRGQVINQPQHF
-	TRBV11-1	TRBJ1-2	CASGDSYGYTF
TRBD2	TRBV14	TRBJ2-2	CASSYGLTSGGTGELFF
TRBD1	TRBV5-1	TRBJ1-1	CASSSTGVLNTEAFF
-	TRBV18	TRBJ1-1	CASSPLPRNTEAFF
-	TRBV28	TRBJ1-4	CASVNMATNEKLFF
-	TRBV28	TRBJ1-5	CASGWGGNNQPQHF
-	TRBV5-5	TRBJ1-1	CASSLGPGNTEAFF
TRBD1	TRBV7-8	TRBJ1-1	CASSLDRQGDTEAFF
TRBD2	TRBV28	TRBJ2-1	CASSLPLGASGSNEQFF
TRBD1	TRBV9	TRBJ2-1	CASSVAGGYGYNEQFF
-	TRBV2	TRBJ2-5	CASSYRVGETQYF
-	TRBV6-5	TRBJ2-5	CASSYWPKETQYF
TRBD2	TRBV6-5	TRBJ2-1	CASSLAGGRYNEQFF
TRBD1	TRBV12-3/TRBV12-4	TRBJ2-1	CASSRQGRTEQFF
-	TRBV5-8	TRBJ1-4	CASSPGAAKNEKLFF
TRBD2	TRBV4-2	TRBJ2-3	CASSQPGLADTQYF
TRBD2	TRBV4-1	TRBJ2-5	CASSRLAGETQYF
-	TRBV28	TRBJ1-1	CASSLFTLAAFF
TRBD1	TRBV28	TRBJ1-2	CASSFGQGVYGYTF
-	TRBV5-1	TRBJ1-3	CASSLREAASGNTIYF
-	TRBV10-3	TRBJ2-1	CAISDYSYNEQFF
TRBD1	TRBV4-2	TRBJ1-5	CASSQVQGGNQPQHF
-	TRBV29-1	TRBJ1-2	CSVKGLEVAYGYTF
TRBD2	TRBV28	TRBJ2-7	CATAVAGGQVYEQYF
TRBD1	TRBV7-9	TRBJ2-7	CASSLTGGTYEQYF
-	TRBV4-1	TRBJ1-1	CASSQEQGLSTEAFF
TRBD1	TRBV28	TRBJ1-2	CASSYPRTGSSYTF
TRBD1	TRBV11-2	TRBJ2-1	CASTRTGGNEQFF
TRBD1	TRBV18	TRBJ2-1	CASSPNRGPHNEQFF
TRBD1	TRBV12-3/TRBV12-4	TRBJ1-2	CASIGTGNGYTF
-	TRBV28	TRBJ1-2	CASSSGSYYGYTF
TRBD1	TRBV19	TRBJ1-2	CASSVGPGGYYGYTF
TRBD1	TRBV29-1	TRBJ2-3	CSVEDRDRQGPDTQYF
TRBD1	TRBV6-5	TRBJ1-1	CASSYSGTVEAFF
TRBD1	TRBV5-1	TRBJ1-4	CASTLGQGGEKLFF
TRBD1	TRBV5-1	TRBJ1-4	CASSLTGGNEKLFF
-	TRBV6-5	TRBJ1-2	CASSYSQNGYTF
TRBD2	TRBV5-1	TRBJ2-1	CASTTGTSGYNEQFF
TRBD2	TRBV2	TRBJ2-1	CASSQGGKYEQFF
TRBD2	TRBV19	TRBJ2-7	CASSIAGGRPNEQYF
TRBD2	TRBV7-6	TRBJ2-5	CASSLGSSGGIGETQYF
-	TRBV18	TRBJ2-4	CASSPTRDEHIQYF
-	TRBV6-5	TRBJ1-2	CASGQGYGYTF
-	TRBV5-1	TRBJ1-1	CASSLSSMNTEAFF
-	TRBV5-1	TRBJ2-6	CASSLGRVSGANVLTF
-	TRBV19	TRBJ1-5	CASSIAFGNQPQHF
-	TRBV18	TRBJ1-5	CASSPGLDQPQHF
-	TRBV3-1/TRBV3-2	TRBJ1-1	CASSQYPEAFF
-	TRBV19	TRBJ2-7	CASSIEDKPYEQYF
TRBD1	TRBV5-1	TRBJ1-4	CASSIFGTGYNEKLFF